Below, one T cell receptor beta chain is given with its context. No antigen is known for it. Assay used: immunoSEQ multiplex PCR; TCRdb lists only in-frame clones, some missing. The table has roughly 97,000 clones, around nine tenths seen once; the top ten hold 3.3%. The data were taken from a study of T cell responses to AZD1222 COVID-19 vaccine. Study results and caveats: Vaccine-associated CD4 TCRs spanned spike, dominant at 160-218 and 743-854. There were repertoire samples only from the period after the peak T cell response.

V lost 4 bases to trimming and J lost 1 base; unmatched junction nucleotides: 7. Germline lookup yields CDR1 SGDLS and CDR2 YYNGEE. This CDR3 comprises 18 residues. This chain links TRBV9 with TRBJ2-3; 15 positions match TRBD2. This sequence originates from an adult who received the MenACWY meningococcal vaccine as a control. This specimen was peripheral blood, taken 28 days after the second dose of the MenACWY control vaccine. The CDR3 loop is CASSPPGLAGGGTDTQYF. The CDR3 DNA reads TGTGCCAGCAGCCCCCCGGGACTAGCGGGGGGAGGCACAGATACGCAGTATTTT. Using reference TRBV9 and TRBJ2-3 for the parts outside the CDR3, the full variable domain is DSGVTQTPKHLITATGQRVTLRCSPRSGDLSVYWYQQSLDQGLQFLIQYYNGEERAKGNILERFSAQQFPDLHSELNLSSLELGDSALYFCASSPPGLAGGGTDTQYFGPGTRLTVL.